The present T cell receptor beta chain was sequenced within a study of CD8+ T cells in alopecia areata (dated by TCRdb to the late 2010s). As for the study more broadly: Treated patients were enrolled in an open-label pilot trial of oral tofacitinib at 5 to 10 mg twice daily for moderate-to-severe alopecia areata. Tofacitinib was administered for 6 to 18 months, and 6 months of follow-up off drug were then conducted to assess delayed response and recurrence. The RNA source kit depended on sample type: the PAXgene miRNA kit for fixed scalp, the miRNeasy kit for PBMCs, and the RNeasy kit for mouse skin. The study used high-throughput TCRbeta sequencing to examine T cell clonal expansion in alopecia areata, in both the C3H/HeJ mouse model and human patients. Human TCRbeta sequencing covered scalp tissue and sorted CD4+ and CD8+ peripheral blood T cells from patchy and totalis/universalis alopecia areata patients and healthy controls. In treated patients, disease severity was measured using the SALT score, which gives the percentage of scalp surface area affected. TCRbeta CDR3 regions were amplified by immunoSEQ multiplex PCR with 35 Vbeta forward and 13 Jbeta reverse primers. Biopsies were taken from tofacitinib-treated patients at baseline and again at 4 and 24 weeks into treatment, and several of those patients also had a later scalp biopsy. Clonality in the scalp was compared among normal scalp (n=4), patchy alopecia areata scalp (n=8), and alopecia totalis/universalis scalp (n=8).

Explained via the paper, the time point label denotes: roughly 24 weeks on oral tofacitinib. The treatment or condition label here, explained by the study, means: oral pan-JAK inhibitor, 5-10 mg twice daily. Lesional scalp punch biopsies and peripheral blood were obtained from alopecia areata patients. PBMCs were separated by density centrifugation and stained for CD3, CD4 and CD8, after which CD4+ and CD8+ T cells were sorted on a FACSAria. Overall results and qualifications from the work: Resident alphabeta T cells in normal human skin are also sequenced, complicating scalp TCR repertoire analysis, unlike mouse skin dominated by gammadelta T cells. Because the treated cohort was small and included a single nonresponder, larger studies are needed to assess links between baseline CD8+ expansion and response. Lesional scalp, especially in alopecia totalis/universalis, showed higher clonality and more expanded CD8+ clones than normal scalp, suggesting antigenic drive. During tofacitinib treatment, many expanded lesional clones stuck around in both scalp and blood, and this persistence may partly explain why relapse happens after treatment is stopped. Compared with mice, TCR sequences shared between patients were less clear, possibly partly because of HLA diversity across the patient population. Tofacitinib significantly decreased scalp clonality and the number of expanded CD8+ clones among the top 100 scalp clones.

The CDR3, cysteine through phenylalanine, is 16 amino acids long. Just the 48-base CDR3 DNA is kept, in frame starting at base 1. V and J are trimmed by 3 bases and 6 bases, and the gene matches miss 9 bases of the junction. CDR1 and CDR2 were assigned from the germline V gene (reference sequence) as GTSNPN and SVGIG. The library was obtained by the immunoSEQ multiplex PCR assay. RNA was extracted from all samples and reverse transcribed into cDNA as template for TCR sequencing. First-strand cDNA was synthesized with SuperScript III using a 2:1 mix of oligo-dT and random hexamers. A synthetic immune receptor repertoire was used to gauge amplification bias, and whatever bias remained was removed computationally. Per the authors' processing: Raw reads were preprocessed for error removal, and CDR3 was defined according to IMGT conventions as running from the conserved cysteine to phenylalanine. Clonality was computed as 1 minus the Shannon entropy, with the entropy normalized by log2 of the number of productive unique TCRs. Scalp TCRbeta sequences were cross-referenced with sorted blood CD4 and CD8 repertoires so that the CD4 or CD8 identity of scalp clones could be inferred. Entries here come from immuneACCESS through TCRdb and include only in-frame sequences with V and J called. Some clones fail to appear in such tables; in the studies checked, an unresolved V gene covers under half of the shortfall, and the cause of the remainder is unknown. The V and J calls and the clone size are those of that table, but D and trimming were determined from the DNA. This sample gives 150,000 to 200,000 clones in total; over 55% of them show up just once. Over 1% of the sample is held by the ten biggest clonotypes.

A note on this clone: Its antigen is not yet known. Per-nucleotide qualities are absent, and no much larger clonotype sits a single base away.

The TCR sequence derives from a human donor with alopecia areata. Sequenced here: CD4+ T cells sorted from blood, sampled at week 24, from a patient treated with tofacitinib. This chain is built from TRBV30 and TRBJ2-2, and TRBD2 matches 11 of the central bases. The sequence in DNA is TGTGCCTGGAGGCGAACTAGCGGGGGTGTGTCCGGGGAGCTGTTTTTT. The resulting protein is CAWRRTSGGVSGELFF.